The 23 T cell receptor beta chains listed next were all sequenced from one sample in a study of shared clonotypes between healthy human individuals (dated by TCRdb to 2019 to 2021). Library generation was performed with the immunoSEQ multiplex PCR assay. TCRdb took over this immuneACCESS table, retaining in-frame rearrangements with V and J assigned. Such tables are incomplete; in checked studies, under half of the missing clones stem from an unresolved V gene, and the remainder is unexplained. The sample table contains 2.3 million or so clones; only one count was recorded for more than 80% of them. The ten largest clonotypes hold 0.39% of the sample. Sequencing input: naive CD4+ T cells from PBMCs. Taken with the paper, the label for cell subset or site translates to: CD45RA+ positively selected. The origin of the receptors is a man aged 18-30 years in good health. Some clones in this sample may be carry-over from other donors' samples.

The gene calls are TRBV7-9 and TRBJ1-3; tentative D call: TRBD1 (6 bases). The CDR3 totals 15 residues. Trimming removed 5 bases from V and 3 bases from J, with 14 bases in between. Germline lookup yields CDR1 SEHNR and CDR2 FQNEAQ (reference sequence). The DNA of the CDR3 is TGTGCCAGCAGCGTACAGGGTGTTCTTGGAAACACCATATATTTT. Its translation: CASSVQGVLGNTIYF.

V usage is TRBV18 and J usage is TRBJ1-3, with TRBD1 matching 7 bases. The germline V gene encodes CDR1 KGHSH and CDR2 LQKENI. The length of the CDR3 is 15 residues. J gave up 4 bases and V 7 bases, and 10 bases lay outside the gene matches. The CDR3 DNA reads TGTGCCAGCTTCCAAACAGGGGCGGTAGGAAACACCATATATTTT. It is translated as CASFQTGAVGNTIYF.

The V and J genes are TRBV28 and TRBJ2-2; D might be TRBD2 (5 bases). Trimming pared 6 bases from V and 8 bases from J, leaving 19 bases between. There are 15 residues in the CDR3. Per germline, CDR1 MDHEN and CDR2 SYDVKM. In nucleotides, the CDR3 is TGTGCCAGCAGGACCCTAGCCCGAACGGGAGGGGAGCTGTTTTTT. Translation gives CASRTLARTGGELFF.

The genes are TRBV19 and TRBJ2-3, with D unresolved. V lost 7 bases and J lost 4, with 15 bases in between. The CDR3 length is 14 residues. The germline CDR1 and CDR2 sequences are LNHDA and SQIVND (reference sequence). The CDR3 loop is CASISGDLPDTQYF. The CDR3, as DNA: TGTGCCAGTATTTCCGGAGACCTGCCAGATACGCAGTATTTT.

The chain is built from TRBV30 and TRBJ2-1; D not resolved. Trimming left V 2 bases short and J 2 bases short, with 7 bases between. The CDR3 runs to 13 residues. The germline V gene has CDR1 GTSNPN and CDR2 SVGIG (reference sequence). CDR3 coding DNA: TGTGCCTGGAGTCGACTGACCTACAATGAGCAGTTCTTC. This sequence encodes CAWSRLTYNEQFF.

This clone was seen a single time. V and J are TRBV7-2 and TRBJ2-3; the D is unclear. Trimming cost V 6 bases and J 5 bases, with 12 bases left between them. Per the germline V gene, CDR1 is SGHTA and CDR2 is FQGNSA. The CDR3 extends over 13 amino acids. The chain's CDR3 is CASSIRLGDTQYF. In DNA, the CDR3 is TGTGCCAGCAGTATTCGACTGGGAGATACGCAGTATTTT.

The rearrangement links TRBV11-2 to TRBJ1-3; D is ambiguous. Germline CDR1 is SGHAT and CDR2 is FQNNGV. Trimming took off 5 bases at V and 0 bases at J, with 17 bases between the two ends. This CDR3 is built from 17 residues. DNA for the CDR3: TGTGCCAGCAGCAAAACTGGAGGGCCCTACTCTGGAAACACCATATATTTT. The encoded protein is CASSKTGGPYSGNTIYF.

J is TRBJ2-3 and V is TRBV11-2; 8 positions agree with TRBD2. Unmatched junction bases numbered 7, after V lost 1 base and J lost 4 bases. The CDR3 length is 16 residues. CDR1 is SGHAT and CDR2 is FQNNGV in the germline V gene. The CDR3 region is CASSLAPGLGADTQYF. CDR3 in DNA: TGTGCCAGCAGCTTAGCCCCGGGACTAGGGGCAGATACGCAGTATTTT.

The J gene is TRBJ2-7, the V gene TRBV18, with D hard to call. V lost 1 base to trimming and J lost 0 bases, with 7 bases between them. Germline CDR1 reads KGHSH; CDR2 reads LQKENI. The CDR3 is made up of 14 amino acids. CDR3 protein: CASSPRSRSYEQYF. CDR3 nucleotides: TGTGCCAGCTCACCACGGAGCCGCTCCTACGAGCAGTACTTC.

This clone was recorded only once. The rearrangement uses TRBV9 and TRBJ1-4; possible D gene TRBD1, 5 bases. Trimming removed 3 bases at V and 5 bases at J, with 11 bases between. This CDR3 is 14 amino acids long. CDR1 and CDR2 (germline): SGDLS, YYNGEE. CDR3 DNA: TGTGCCAGCAGCGCCTCACAGGAGAATGAAAAACTGTTTTTT. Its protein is CASSASQENEKLFF.

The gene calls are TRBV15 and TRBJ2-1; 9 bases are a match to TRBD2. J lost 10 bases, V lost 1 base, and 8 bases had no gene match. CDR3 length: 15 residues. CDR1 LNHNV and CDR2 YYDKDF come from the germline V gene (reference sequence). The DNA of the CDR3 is TGTGCCACCAGCAGAGGAGAAGCGGGAGGTAAGGAGCAGTTCTTC. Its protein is CATSRGEAGGKEQFF.

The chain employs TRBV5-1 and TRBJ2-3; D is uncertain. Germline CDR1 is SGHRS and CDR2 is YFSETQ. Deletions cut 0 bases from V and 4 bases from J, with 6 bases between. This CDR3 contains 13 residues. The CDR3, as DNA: TGCGCCAGCAGCTTGGGGAGCTCAGATACGCAGTATTTT. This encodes CASSLGSSDTQYF.

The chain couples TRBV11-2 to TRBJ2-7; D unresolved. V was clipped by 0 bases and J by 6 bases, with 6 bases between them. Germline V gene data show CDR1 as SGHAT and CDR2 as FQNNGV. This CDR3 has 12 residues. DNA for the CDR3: TGTGCCAGCAGCTTAGATACCCTCGAGCAGTACTTC. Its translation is CASSLDTLEQYF. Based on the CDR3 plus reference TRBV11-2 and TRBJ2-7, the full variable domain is EAGVAQSPRYKIIEKRQSVAFWCNPISGHATLYWYQQILGQGPKLLIQFQNNGVVDDSQLPKDRFSAERLKGVDSTLKIQPAKLEDSAVYLCASSLDTLEQYFGPGTRLTVT.

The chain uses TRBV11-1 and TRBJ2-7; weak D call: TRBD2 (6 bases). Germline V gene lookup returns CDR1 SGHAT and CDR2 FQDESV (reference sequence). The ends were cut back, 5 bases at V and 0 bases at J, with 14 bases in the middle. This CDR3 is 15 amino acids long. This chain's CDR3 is CASSIPGTLSYEQYF. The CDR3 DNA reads TGTGCCAGCAGCATACCCGGGACTCTCTCCTACGAGCAGTACTTC.

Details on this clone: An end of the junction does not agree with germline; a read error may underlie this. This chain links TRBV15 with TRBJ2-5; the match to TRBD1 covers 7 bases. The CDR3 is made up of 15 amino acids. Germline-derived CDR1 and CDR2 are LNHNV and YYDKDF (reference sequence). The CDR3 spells CATSGETGYQETQYF. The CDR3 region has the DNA TGTGCCACCAGCGGAGAGACAGGGTACCAAGAGACCCAGTACTTC.

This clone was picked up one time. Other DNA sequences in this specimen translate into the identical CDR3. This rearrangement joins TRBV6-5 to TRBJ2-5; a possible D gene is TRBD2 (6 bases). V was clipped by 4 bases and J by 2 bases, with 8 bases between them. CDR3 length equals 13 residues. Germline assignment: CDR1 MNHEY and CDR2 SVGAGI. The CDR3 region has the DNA TGTGCCAGCAGTTCGGCGGGGCAAGAGACCCAGTACTTC. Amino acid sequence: CASSSAGQETQYF.

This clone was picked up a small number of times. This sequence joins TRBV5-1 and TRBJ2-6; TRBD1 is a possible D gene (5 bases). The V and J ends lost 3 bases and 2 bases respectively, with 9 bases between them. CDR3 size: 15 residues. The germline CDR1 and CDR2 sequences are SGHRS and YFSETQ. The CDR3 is CASSSGRAGANVLTF. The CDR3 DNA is TGCGCCAGCAGCTCTGGCAGGGCTGGGGCCAACGTCCTGACTTTC.

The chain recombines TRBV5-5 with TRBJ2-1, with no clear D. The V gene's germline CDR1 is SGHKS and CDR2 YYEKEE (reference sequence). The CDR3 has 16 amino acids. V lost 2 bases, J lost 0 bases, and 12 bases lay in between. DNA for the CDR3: TGTGCCAGCAGCTTCAGTGGCACCTCCTCCTACAATGAGCAGTTCTTC. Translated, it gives CASSFSGTSSYNEQFF.

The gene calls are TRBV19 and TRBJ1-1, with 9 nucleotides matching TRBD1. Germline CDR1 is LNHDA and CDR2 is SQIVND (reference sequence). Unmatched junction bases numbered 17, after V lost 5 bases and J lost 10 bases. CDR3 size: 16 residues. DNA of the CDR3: TGTGCCAGTAGTGCACCCCGGACAGGGGCCACGTCGTTAGCTTTCTTT. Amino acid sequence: CASSAPRTGATSLAFF. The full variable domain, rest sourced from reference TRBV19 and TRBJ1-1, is DGGITQSPKYLFRKEGQNVTLSCEQNLNHDAMYWYRQDPGQGLRLIYYSQIVNDFQKGDIAEGYSVSREKKESFPLTVTSAQKNPTAFYLCASSAPRTGATSLAFFGQGTRLTVV.

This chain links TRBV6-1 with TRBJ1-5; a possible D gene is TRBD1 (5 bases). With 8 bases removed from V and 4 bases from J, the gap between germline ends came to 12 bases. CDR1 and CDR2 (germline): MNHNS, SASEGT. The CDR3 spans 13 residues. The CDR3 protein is CASCGTGNQPQHF. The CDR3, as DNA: TGTGCCAGCTGCGGGACGGGGAATCAGCCCCAGCATTTT.

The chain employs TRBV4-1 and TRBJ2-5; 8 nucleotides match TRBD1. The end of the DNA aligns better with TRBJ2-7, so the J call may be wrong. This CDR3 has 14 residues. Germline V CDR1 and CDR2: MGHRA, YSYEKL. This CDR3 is CASSHQGATYEQYF. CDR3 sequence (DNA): TGCGCCAGCAGCCACCAGGGGGCCACCTACGAGCAGTACTTC.

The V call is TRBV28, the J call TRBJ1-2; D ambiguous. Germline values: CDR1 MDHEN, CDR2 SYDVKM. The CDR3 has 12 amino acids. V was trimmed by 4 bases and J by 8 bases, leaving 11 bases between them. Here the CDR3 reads CASSYLQDGYTF. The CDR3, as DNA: TGTGCCAGCAGTTATTTGCAAGACGGCTACACCTTC.

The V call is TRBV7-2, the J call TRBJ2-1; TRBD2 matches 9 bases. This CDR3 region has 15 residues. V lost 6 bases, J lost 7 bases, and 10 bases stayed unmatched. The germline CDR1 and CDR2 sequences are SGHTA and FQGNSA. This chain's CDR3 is CASRAYGGRGNEQFF. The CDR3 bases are TGTGCCAGCAGAGCTTATGGCGGGAGGGGGAATGAGCAGTTCTTC.